Sequencing of this T cell receptor beta chain was carried out in a study of cytomegalovirus exposure and HLA in healthy donors. Details on this clone: Its antigen is not known.

Germline V gene sequence: CDR1 SGHRS, CDR2 YFSETQ. V was pared by 0 bases and J by 0 bases, with 12 bases between. The CDR3 has 16 residues. With 60 Vbeta and 13 Jbeta primers, the PCR was carried out. Clones were sequenced by immunoSEQ multiplex PCR, and TCRdb holds only the in-frame ones, with some missing. The table records roughly 110,000 clones, 75% of them present only once. General observations from the study: According to reports, the classifier identified cytomegalovirus status with high specificity and sensitivity. In a later analysis, V- and J-gene trimming of beta chains associated with a DCLRE1C missense variant, replicated independently. Generally TCR sequences proved uncommon, though certain public TCRs appeared in numerous donors. The analysis excluded some indistinguishable V segments, including TRBV6-2 and TRBV6-3.

The chain is built from TRBV5-1 and TRBJ1-1; D uncertain. The source of this sequence is a male donor in good health and CMV-seropositive. The material sequenced was PBMCs. Here the CDR3 reads CASSLAHTELNTEAFF. The CDR3 DNA is TGCGCCAGCAGCTTGGCCCATACAGAGCTGAACACTGAAGCTTTCTTT. Full variable domain (rest looked up from reference TRBV5-1 and TRBJ1-1): KAGVTQTPRYLIKTRGQQVTLSCSPISGHRSVSWYQQTPGQGLQFLFEYFSETQRNKGNFPGRFSGRQFSNSRSEMNVSTLELGDSALYLCASSLAHTELNTEAFFGQGTRLTVV.